Listed here are 14 T cell receptor delta chains from one sample, sequenced in a study of gamma-delta T cells after stem cell transplantation. TCRdb reanalysed the RT-PCR reads via CATT. The profile shows 2,200 or so delta-chain clones, less than 4% of them singletons. The sample was gamma-delta T cells. The receptor source for this set is a human donor. It is not recorded whose cells these are; they may come from a transplant donor.

By proportion, this clone is medium-sized. The rearrangement joins TRDV2 to TRDJ1; 12 bases agree with TRDD3. V lost 3 bases to trimming and J lost 3 bases; unmatched junction nucleotides: 7. From germline, CDR1 is GEAIGNYY and CDR2 EKD. The CDR3 runs 16 residues. DNA for the CDR3: TGTGCCTGTGACGACATACTGGGGGATACCTCCGATAAACTCATCTTT. Translated, it gives CACDDILGDTSDKLIF.

This clone is labeled as medium-sized. The same CDR3 also results from other DNA sequences found in this sample. This chain uses TRDV2 with TRDJ1; 12 nucleotides agree with TRDD3. The ends lost 2 bases at V and 0 bases at J; junction bases unmatched: 12. The CDR3 totals 19 residues. Looked up from germline, CDR1 is GEAIGNYY and CDR2 is EKD. The CDR3 DNA is TGTGCCTGTGACAATTTACTGGGGGATACCCGTTTGGACACCGATAAACTCATCTTT. Translating gives CACDNLLGDTRLDTDKLIF.

As regards this clone: This likely stems from a read error, as it lies one base from a far larger clone. The sample holds other DNA sequences that translate to the same CDR3. The genes are TRDV2 and TRDJ1; 13 nucleotides line up with TRDD3. This CDR3 comprises 16 residues. CDR1 GEAIGNYY and CDR2 EKD come from the germline V gene. The CDR3 sequence: CACDFLLGDTTDKLIF. The CDR3 DNA follows: TGTGCTTGTGACTTCCTACTGGGGGATACGACCGATAAACTCATCTTT.

The chain uses TRDV2 and TRDJ1, with TRDD3 identical over 9 bases. Germline V gene data show CDR1 as GEAIGNYY and CDR2 as EKD. The CDR3 extends over 27 amino acids. With V trimmed by 0 bases and J by 0 bases, 37 bases remained unmatched. DNA for the CDR3: TGTGCCTGTGACACCGTGGGAGGCCTTGGGGAGGGTCCCTGGGGGATCCCTATGCAGTTGTACACCGATAAACTCATCTTT. Amino acid sequence: CACDTVGGLGEGPWGIPMQLYTDKLIF.

This clone was counted between two and nine times. V usage is TRDV2 and J usage is TRDJ1, with TRDD3 matching over 9 bases. Germline CDR1 and CDR2: GEAIGNYY and EKD. V trimming: 0 bases; J trimming: 0 bases; junction bases outside the gene matches: 7. This CDR3 is built from 17 residues. CDR3 residues: CACDTLGIRGDTDKLIF. The CDR3 region has the DNA TGTGCCTGTGACACCCTGGGGATACGCGGAGACACCGATAAACTCATCTTT.

This clone was recorded a few times. This may be a read error, as it is one base from a much larger clone. The sample carries other DNA sequences with the same CDR3. The chain couples TRDV2 to TRDJ1; D is undetermined. Germline V gene sequence: CDR1 GEAIGNYY, CDR2 EKD. The CDR3 consists of 15 residues. CDR3 DNA sequence: TGCGCCTGTGACACCCTCCAAGGGTACACCGATAAACTCATCTTT. Translating it yields CACDTLQGYTDKLIF.

The table lists this clone with a few counts. The V gene is TRAV38-2/DV8, the J gene TRDJ1; 12 bases are shared with TRDD3. This CDR3 spans 19 amino acids. V lost 5 bases to trimming and J lost 9 bases; unmatched junction nucleotides: 23. In germline, CDR1 is TSESDYY, CDR2 QEAYKQQN. CDR3 region: CAYRPPRPELGDTELELIF. CDR3 DNA sequence: TGTGCTTATAGACCCCCGCGGCCTGAACTGGGGGATACCGAGCTCGAACTCATCTTT.

The table lists this clone with a few counts. With only one base between it and a far larger clone, this is likely a read error. The chain joins TRDV2 to TRDJ3, with 9 nucleotides matching TRDD3. The CDR3 covers 17 residues. Germline V gives CDR1 GEAIGNYY, CDR2 EKD. The CDR3, as DNA: TGTGCCTGTCTACTGGGGGAAAGCTCCTGGGGCACCCGACAGATGTTTTTC. Protein: CACLLGESSWGTRQMFF.

With regard to this clone: A read error is possible here, since a much larger clone lies one base away. The chain employs TRDV1 and TRDJ1; 13 bases align to TRDD3. The CDR3 contains 21 residues. After removal of 2 bases from V and 1 base from J, the junction contained 16 bases not matched to a gene. CDR1 and CDR2 from the germline V gene are TSWWSYY and QGS. The CDR3: CALGECTYWGIRVGCTDKLIF. The CDR3 DNA sequence: TGTGCTCTTGGGGAATGTACCTACTGGGGGATACGAGTGGGATGCACCGATAAACTCATCTTT.

By its share, this clone is medium-sized. The CDR3 DNA follows: TGTGCCTGTGACACGGTGGGATACGGAAACAATAAACTCATCTTT. It specifies CACDTVGYGNNKLIF. This chain uses TRDV2 with TRDJ1; 8 bases agree with TRDD3. The V segment lost 1 base and the J segment 6 bases; nucleotides outside the gene matches: 9. The CDR3 extends over 15 amino acids. From germline, CDR1 is GEAIGNYY and CDR2 EKD.

This clone was detected only a few times. This DNA's translation and the protein TCRdb lists, from a much larger clone, do not match at residue 13, likely due to a read error; the protein shown is translated from the DNA. This chain joins TRDV2 and TRDJ3; 8 bases map to TRDD3. This CDR3 region has 19 residues. Germline V gene sequence: CDR1 GEAIGNYY, CDR2 EKD. DNA of the CDR3: TGTGCCTGTGACACCGGGGGATATCAGAGCTCCTGGGGCACCCGACAGATGTTTTTC. It yields the protein CACDTGGYQSSWGTRQMFF.

This clone occurred a few times. This likely came from a read error, as a far larger clone is one base away. The sample holds other DNA sequences that translate to the same CDR3. The rearrangement links TRDV2 to TRDJ1; D may be TRDD3 (6 bases). The CDR3 has 14 amino acids. Germline CDR1 is GEAIGNYY and CDR2 is EKD. The CDR3 is CACDTMGGTDKLIF. In DNA, the CDR3 is TGTGCCTGTGACACGATGGGGGGGACCGACAAACTCATCTTT.

This clone has a handful of counts. This clone may be a read error of a much larger clone one base away. Other nucleotide sequences from this sample produce the same CDR3. J is TRDJ1 and V is TRDV2; no firm D call. The germline V gene has CDR1 GEAIGNYY and CDR2 EKD. There are 14 residues in the CDR3. The V end was cut by 2 bases, the J end by 0 bases, with 9 bases between. In nucleotides, the CDR3 is TGTGCCTGTGACAACCTAGGGGACACCGATAAACTCATCTTT. Translation gives CACDNLGDTDKLIF.

In this sample, this clone turned up a few times. This is likely an artifact of a read error, given a far larger clone one base away. Other DNA sequences in the same sample also yield this CDR3. The chain carries TRDV2 and TRDJ2, with TRDD3 matching over 13 bases. J gave up 8 bases and V 0 bases, and 8 bases lay outside the gene matches. Germline V CDR1 and CDR2: GEAIGNYY, EKD. The CDR3 totals 17 residues. In DNA, the CDR3 is TGTGCCTGTGACACCCTCACTGGGGGATACGGGGCGGCACAACTCTTCTTT. This sequence encodes CACDTLTGGYGAAQLFF.